The 3 T cell receptor beta chains reported below all come from one sample, sequenced in a study of beta chain features in type 1 diabetes. All of the isolated RNA was reverse transcribed, so expressed TCRB transcripts were sequenced. Only in-frame clones appear in the TCRdb table, and some are missing; sequencing was by immunoSEQ multiplex PCR. The data contain 350,000 to 450,000 clones, around 14% of them seen just once; the ten biggest clones take up 0.03% to 0.04%. The specimen sequenced was naive CD4+ T cells from blood. All receptors come from a man aged 25 to 40 in good health.

This clone came up a few times. CDR3 in amino acids: CASSLVPRGRETQYF. CDR3 coding DNA: TGTGCCAGCAGCTTAGTTCCGAGGGGGCGTGAGACCCAGTACTTC. This rearrangement joins TRBV7-9 to TRBJ2-5, with 7 bases matching TRBD1. The V segment lost 1 base and the J segment 5 bases; nucleotides outside the gene matches: 7. CDR3 length: 15 residues. Germline values: CDR1 SEHNR, CDR2 FQNEAQ (reference sequence).

This clone was found a few times. The rearrangement uses TRBV7-8 and TRBJ1-4, with unresolved D. Trimming pared 2 bases from V and 8 bases from J, leaving 18 bases between. CDR1 SGHVS and CDR2 FQNEAQ come from the germline V gene. The CDR3 spans 16 residues. CDR3 sequence (DNA): TGTGCCAGCAGCTTACTGCCGGGAGCCGGACGGGAAAAACTGTTTTTT. The encoded protein is CASSLLPGAGREKLFF.

This clone was picked up a small number of times. The same CDR3 can be traced to other DNA sequences in this sample. The CDR3 sequence: CASSVSSRGETQYF. The CDR3, as DNA: TGTGCCAGCAGCGTTAGTTCCAGGGGGGAGACCCAGTACTTC. This sequence joins TRBV9 and TRBJ2-5; the match to TRBD1 covers 7 bases. CDR1 and CDR2 from the germline V gene are SGDLS and YYNGEE. Losses at the gene ends were 2 bases for V and 5 bases for J; bases not matched to a gene: 6. This CDR3 spans 14 amino acids.